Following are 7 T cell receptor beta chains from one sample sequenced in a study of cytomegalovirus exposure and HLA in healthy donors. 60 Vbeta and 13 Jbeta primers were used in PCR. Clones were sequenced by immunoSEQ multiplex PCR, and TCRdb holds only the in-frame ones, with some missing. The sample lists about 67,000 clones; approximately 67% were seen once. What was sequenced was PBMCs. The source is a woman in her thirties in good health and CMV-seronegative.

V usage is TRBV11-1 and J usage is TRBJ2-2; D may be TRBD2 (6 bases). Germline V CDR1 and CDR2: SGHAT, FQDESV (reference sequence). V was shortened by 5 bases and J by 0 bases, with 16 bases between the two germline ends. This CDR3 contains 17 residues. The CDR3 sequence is CASSPRTGLANTGELFF. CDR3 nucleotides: TGTGCCAGCAGCCCCCGGACGGGACTTGCGAACACCGGGGAGCTGTTTTTT.

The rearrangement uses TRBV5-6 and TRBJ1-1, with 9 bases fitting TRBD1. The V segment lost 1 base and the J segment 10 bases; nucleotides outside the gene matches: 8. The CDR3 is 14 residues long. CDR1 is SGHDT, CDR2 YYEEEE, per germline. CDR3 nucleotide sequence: TGTGCCAGCAGCTTGAACCGGGACAGGGAAGTAGCTTTCTTT. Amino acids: CASSLNRDREVAFF. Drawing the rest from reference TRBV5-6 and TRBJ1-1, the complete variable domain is DAGVTQSPTHLIKTRGQQVTLRCSPKSGHDTVSWYQQALGQGPQFIFQYYEEEERQRGNFPDRFSGHQFPNYSSELNVNALLLGDSALYLCASSLNRDREVAFFGQGTRLTVV.

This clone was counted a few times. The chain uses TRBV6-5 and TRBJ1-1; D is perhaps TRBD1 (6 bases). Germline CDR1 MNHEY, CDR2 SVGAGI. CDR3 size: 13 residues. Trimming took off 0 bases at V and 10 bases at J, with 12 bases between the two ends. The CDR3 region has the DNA TGTGCCAGCAGTTACTCGAGTCCAGGGGCAGCTTTCTTT. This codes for CASSYSSPGAAFF.

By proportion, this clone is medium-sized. The CDR3 DNA follows: TGTGCCAGTAGTATCACAGGGTCACGCAATCAGCCCCAGCATTTT. Protein: CASSITGSRNQPQHF. The V gene is TRBV19, the J gene TRBJ1-5; maybe TRBD1 (6 bases). Germline values: CDR1 LNHDA, CDR2 SQIVND (reference sequence). Trimming took off 3 bases at V and 2 bases at J, with 11 bases between the two ends. The CDR3 is 15 residues long. The full variable domain, in which reference TRBV19 and TRBJ1-5 provide the parts outside the CDR3, is DGGITQSPKYLFRKEGQNVTLSCEQNLNHDAMYWYRQDPGQGLRLIYYSQIVNDFQKGDIAEGYSVSREKKESFPLTVTSAQKNPTAFYLCASSITGSRNQPQHFGDGTRLSIL.

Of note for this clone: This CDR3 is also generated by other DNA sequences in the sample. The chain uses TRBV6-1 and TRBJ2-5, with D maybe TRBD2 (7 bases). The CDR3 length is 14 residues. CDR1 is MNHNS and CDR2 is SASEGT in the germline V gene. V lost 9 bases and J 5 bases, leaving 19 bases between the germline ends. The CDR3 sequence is CASTPTGGKETQYF. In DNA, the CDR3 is TGTGCCAGTACCCCGACGGGGGGCAAGGAGACCCAGTACTTC.

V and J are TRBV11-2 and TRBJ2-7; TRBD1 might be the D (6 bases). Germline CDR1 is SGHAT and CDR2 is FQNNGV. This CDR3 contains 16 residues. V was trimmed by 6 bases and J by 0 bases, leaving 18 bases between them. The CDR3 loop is CASSSVKGVLSYEQYF. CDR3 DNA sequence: TGTGCCAGCAGTTCCGTCAAGGGGGTCCTCTCCTACGAGCAGTACTTC.

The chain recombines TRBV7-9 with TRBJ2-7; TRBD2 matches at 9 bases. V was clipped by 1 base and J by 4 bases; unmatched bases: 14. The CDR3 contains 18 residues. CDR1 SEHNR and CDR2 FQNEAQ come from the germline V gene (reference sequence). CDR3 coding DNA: TGTGCCAGCAGCTTAGAGGCCCTTAGCGGGGGAAGCTCGTACGAGCAGTACTTC. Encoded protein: CASSLEALSGGSSYEQYF.